This T cell receptor beta chain was captured in a study of T-cell reconstitution after alpha-beta-depleted transplantation in children. Preparation of the TCRbeta library used unique molecular identifiers. TCRdb called the PCR reads again in MiXCR, with one record for every CDR3 protein. The table has about 360,000 distinct CDR3 sequences, more than 10% seen once. There are many counts of this clonotype. The length of the CDR3 is 12 residues. CDR1 SNHLY and CDR2 FYNNEI come from the germline V gene. With 4 bases removed from V and 3 bases from J, the gap between germline ends came to 7 bases. Material: PBMCs, obtained from the stem cell graft. This chain joins TRBV2 and TRBJ2-7; D gene uncertain. This receptor was taken from a human donor who donated a stem cell graft to a child with Fanconi anemia. CDR3 residues: CASSVSGYEQYV. As DNA, the CDR3 is TGTGCCAGCAGTGTTAGTGGCTACGAGCAGTACGTC.